The sequence of this TCR beta chain was determined in a study of T cell responses to AZD1222 COVID-19 vaccine. The method was immunoSEQ multiplex PCR; TCRdb's version includes in-frame clones alone and lacks a portion of them. There are some 94,000 clones in the sample; more than 70% occur only once, and about 5.2% lies in the top ten. Germline lookup yields CDR1 LGHNA and CDR2 YSLEER. Losses at the gene ends were 0 bases for V and 1 base for J; bases not matched to a gene: 4. The CDR3 is 16 amino acids. As for this clone: The antigen is not known.

Study-wide results and limits: Of the AZD1222 recipients, only 5 to 7 were seropositive at baseline. Vaccination with two AZD1222 doses was followed by a rise in Spike-specific TCR breadth and depth. Close to half of all spike-specific TCRs reportedly target regions of the variants that are unmutated. Among vaccine-associated CD4 TCRs, coverage spanned spike, with dominance at 160-218 and 743-854.

This sequence joins TRBV4-3 and TRBJ1-1; TRBD1 matches 8 bases. The receptor was isolated from an adult who received the AZD1222 COVID-19 vaccine. Specimen: peripheral blood, collected 28 days after the second AZD1222 dose. Here the CDR3 reads CASSQDFGTGNTEAFF. CDR3 sequence (DNA): TGCGCCAGCAGCCAAGACTTCGGGACAGGGAACACTGAAGCTTTCTTT.